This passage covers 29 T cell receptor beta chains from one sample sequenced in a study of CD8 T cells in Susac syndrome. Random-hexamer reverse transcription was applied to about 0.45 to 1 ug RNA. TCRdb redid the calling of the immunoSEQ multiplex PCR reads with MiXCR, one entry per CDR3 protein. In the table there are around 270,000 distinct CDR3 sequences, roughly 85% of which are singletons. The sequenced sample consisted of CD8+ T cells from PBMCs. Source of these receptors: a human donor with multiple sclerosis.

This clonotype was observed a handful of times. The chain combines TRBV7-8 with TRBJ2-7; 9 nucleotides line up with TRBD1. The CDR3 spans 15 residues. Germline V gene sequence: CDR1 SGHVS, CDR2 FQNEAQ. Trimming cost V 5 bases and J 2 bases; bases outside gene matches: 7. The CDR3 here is CASSVVGDRAYEQYF. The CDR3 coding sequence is TGTGCCAGCAGCGTCGTTGGGGACAGGGCCTACGAGCAGTACTTC.

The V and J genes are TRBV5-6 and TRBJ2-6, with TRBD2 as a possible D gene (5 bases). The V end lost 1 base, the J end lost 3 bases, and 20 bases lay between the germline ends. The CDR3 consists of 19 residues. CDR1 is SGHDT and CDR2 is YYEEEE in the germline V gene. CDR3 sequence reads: CASSLYGVPPRSGANVLTF. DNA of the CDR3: TGTGCCAGCAGCTTGTACGGGGTGCCTCCTCGGAGTGGGGCCAACGTCCTGACTTTC. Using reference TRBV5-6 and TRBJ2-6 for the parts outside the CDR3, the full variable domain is DAGVTQSPTHLIKTRGQQVTLRCSPKSGHDTVSWYQQALGQGPQFIFQYYEEEERQRGNFPDRFSGHQFPNYSSELNVNALLLGDSALYLCASSLYGVPPRSGANVLTFGAGSRLTVL.

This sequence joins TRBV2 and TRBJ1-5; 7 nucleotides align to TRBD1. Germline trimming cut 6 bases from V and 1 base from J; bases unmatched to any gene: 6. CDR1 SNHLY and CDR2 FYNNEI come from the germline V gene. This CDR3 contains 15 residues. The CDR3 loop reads CASRFQGESNQPQHF. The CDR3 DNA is TGTGCCAGCAGATTTCAGGGGGAAAGCAATCAGCCCCAGCATTTT.

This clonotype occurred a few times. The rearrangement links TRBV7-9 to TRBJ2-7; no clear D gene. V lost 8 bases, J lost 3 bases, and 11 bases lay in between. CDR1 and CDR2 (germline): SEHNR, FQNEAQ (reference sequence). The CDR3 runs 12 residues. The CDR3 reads CASAGAFYEQYF. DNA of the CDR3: TGTGCCAGCGCAGGTGCTTTCTACGAGCAGTACTTC.

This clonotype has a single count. The CDR3 sequence is CASRLSGAAPLDEQFF. The CDR3 region has the DNA TGTGCCAGCAGACTCTCGGGGGCAGCCCCTTTGGATGAGCAGTTCTTC. The rearrangement joins TRBV14 to TRBJ2-1; D possibly uses TRBD1 or TRBD2 (6 bases each). CDR3 size: 16 residues. The V gene lost 6 bases and the J gene lost 8 bases, with 23 bases spanning the gap. Germline-derived CDR1 and CDR2 are SGHDN and FVKESK. The whole variable domain, filled in from reference TRBV14 and TRBJ2-1, reads EAGVTQFPSHSVIEKGQTVTLRCDPISGHDNLYWYRRVMGKEIKFLLHFVKESKQDESGMPNNRFLAERTGGTYSTLKVQPAELEDSGVYFCASRLSGAAPLDEQFFGPGTRLTVL.

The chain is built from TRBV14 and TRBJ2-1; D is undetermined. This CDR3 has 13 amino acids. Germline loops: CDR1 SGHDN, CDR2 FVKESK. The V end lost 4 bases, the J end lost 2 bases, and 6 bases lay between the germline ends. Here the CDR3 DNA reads TGTGCCAGCAGCCGGGTGCCCTACAATGAGCAGTTCTTC. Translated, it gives CASSRVPYNEQFF.

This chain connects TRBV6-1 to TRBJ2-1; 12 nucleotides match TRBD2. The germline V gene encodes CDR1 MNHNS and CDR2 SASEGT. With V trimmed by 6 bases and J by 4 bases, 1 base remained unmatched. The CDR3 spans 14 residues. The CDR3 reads CASSGLAGYNEQFF. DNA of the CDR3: TGTGCCAGCAGCGGACTAGCGGGGTACAATGAGCAGTTCTTC.

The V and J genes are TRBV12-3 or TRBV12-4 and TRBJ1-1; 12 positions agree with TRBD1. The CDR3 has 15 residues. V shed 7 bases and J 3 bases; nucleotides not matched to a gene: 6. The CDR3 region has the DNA TGTGCCAGCACCCCCAGGGACAGGGGGCACACTGAAGCTTTCTTT. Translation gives CASTPRDRGHTEAFF.

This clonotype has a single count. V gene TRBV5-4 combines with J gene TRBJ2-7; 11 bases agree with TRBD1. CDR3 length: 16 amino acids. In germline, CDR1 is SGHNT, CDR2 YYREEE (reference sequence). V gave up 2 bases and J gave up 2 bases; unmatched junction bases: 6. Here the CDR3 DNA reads TGTGCCAGCAGCTTCGGGACAGGGGGTTCGACCTACGAGCAGTACTTC. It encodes CASSFGTGGSTYEQYF. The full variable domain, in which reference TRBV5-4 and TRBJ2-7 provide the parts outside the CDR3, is ETGVTQSPTHLIKTRGQQVTLRCSSQSGHNTVSWYQQALGQGPQFIFQYYREEENGRGNFPPRFSGLQFPNYSSELNVNALELDDSALYLCASSFGTGGSTYEQYFGPGTRLTVT.

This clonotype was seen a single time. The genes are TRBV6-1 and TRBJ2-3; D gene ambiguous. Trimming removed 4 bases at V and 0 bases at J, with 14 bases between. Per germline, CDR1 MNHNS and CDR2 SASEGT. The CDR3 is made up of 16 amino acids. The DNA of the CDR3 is TGTGCCAGCAGTGGCCCGAGCGCGACTAGCACAGATACGCAGTATTTT. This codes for CASSGPSATSTDTQYF.

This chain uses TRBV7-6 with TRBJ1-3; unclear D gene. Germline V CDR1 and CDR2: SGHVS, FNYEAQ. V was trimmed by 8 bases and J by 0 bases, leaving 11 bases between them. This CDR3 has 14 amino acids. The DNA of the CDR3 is TGTGCCAGCCGCGACGACCCCTCTGGAAACACCATATATTTT. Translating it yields CASRDDPSGNTIYF.

CDR3: CASSLGMGQGQLNTEAFF. The CDR3 DNA reads as TGTGCCAGCAGCTTAGGCATGGGACAGGGCCAATTGAACACTGAAGCTTTCTTT. J is TRBJ1-1 and V is TRBV11-2; TRBD1 agrees at 9 bases. The CDR3 consists of 18 residues. CDR1 is SGHAT, CDR2 FQNNGV, per germline. The trim removed 1 base at V and 0 bases at J, leaving 9 bases unmatched.

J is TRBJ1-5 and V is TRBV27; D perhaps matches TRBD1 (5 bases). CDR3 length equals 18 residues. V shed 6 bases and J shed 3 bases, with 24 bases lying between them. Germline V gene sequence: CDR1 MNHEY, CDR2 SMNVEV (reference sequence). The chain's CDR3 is CASRPGLAGGLANQPQHF. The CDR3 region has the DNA TGTGCCAGCAGGCCGGGACTAGCGGGAGGTTTGGCCAATCAGCCCCAGCATTTT.

CDR3 loop: CASSPTGSGELFF. The CDR3 nucleotides read TGTGCCAGCAGTCCGACAGGGTCCGGGGAGCTGTTTTTT. The chain recombines TRBV6-1 with TRBJ2-2, with TRBD1 matching 7 bases. After removal of 5 bases from V and 6 bases from J, the junction contained 3 bases not matched to a gene. Germline-derived CDR1 and CDR2 are MNHNS and SASEGT. The CDR3 is made up of 13 amino acids.

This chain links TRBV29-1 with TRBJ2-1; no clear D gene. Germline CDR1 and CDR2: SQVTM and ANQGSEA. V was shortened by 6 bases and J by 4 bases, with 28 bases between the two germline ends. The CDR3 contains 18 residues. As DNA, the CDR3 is TGCAGCGTCCCCAACCCTGGCAGTGCGGCCATGGAGTACAATGAGCAGTTCTTC. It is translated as CSVPNPGSAAMEYNEQFF.

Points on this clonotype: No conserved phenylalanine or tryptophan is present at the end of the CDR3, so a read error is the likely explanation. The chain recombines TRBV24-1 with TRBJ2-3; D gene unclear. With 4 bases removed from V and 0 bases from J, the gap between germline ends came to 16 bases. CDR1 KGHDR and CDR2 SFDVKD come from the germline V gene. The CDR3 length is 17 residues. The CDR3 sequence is CATSESARLTSTDTQYL. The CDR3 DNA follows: TGTGCCACCAGTGAGTCAGCACGGTTAACGAGCACAGATACGCAGTATCTT.

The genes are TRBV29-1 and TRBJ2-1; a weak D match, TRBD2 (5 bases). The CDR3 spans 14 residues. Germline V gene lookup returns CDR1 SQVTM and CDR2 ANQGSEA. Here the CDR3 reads CSGEPVSRGNEQFF. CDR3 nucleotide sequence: TGCAGTGGAGAACCGGTCTCCCGGGGCAATGAGCAGTTCTTC.

The CDR3, as DNA: TGTGCCAGCAGCCCCACCGCGACAGATACGCAGTATTTT. Its translation: CASSPTATDTQYF. The rearrangement uses TRBV7-9 and TRBJ2-3; D is undetermined. V lost 5 bases and J lost 3, with 9 bases in between. Germline values: CDR1 SEHNR, CDR2 FQNEAQ (reference sequence). This CDR3 spans 13 amino acids.

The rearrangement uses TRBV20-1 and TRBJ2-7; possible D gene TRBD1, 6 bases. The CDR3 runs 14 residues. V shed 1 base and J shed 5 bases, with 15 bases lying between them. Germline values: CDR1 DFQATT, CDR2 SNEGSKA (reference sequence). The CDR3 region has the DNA TGCAGTGCTAGAGGCTCCTACAGGGTGGACGAGCAGTACTTC. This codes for CSARGSYRVDEQYF.

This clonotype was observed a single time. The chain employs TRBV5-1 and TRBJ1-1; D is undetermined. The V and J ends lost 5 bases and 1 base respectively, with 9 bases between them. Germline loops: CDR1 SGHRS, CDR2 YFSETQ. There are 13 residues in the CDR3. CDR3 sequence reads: CASSLAKNTEAFF. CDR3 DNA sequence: TGCGCCAGCAGTTTAGCAAAGAACACTGAAGCTTTCTTT.

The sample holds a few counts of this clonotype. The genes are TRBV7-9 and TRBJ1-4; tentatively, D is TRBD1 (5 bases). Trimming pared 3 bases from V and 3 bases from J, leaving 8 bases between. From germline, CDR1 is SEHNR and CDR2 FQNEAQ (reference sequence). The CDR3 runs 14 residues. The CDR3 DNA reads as TGTGCCAGCAGCTTCCGGGGGGCTAATGAAAAACTGTTTTTT. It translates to CASSFRGANEKLFF.

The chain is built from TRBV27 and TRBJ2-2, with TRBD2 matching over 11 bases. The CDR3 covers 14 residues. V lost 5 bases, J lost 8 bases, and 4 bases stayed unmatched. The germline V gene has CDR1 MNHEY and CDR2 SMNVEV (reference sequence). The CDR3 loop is CASSKLAGAGELFF. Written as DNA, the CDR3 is TGTGCCAGCAGTAAACTAGCGGGGGCAGGGGAGCTGTTTTTT.

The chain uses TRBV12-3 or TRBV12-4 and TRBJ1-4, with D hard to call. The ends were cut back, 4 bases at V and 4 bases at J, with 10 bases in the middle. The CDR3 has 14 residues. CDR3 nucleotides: TGTGCCAGCAGTTACGCCGGCAATAATGAAAAACTGTTTTTT. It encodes CASSYAGNNEKLFF.

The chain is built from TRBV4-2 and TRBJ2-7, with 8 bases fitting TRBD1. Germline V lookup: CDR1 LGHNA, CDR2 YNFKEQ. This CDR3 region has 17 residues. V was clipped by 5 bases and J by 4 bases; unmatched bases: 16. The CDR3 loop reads CASSAEKVGQGMYEQYF. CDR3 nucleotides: TGTGCCAGCAGCGCGGAGAAGGTCGGACAGGGTATGTACGAGCAGTACTTC.

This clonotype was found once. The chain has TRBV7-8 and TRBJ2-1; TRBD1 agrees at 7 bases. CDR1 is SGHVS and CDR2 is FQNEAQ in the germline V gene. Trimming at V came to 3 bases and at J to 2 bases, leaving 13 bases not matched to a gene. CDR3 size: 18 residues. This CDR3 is CASSFSAGTALPYNEQFF. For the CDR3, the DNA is TGTGCCAGCAGCTTTAGCGCTGGGACAGCTCTCCCCTACAATGAGCAGTTCTTC.

The CDR3 nucleotides are TGCAGTGCTAGAGATGTGAGGAAGGAACCTAACTATGGCTACACCTTC. The encoded protein is CSARDVRKEPNYGYTF. The rearrangement joins TRBV20-1 to TRBJ1-2; D not resolved. V was trimmed by 0 bases and J by 0 bases, leaving 14 bases between them. The CDR3 loop spans 16 amino acids. Germline V gives CDR1 DFQATT, CDR2 SNEGSKA (reference sequence).

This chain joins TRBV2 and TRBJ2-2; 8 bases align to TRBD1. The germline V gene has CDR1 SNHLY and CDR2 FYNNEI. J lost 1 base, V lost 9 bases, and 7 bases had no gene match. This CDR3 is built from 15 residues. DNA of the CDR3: TGTGCCAGTACCTCAGGGGGCGAGAACACCGGGGAGCTGTTTTTT. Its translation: CASTSGGENTGELFF.

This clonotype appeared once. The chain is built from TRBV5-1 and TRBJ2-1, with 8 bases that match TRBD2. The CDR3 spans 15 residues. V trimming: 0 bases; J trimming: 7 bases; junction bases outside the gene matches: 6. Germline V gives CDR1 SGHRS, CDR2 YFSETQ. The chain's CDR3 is CASSLVSGTRNEQFF. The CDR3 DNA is TGCGCCAGCAGCTTGGTTAGCGGGACTAGGAATGAGCAGTTCTTC.

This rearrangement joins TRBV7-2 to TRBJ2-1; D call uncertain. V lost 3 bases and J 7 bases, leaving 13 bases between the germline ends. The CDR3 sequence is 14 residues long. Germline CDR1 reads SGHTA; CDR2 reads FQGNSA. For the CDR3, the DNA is TGTGCCAGCAGCTTCCTTACCGACTGGAATGAGCAGTTCTTC. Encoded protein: CASSFLTDWNEQFF. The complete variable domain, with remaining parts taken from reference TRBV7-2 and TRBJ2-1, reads GAGVSQSPSNKVTEKGKDVELRCDPISGHTALYWYRQSLGQGLEFLIYFQGNSAPDKSGLPSDRFSAERTGGSVSTLTIQRTQQEDSAVYLCASSFLTDWNEQFFGPGTRLTVL.